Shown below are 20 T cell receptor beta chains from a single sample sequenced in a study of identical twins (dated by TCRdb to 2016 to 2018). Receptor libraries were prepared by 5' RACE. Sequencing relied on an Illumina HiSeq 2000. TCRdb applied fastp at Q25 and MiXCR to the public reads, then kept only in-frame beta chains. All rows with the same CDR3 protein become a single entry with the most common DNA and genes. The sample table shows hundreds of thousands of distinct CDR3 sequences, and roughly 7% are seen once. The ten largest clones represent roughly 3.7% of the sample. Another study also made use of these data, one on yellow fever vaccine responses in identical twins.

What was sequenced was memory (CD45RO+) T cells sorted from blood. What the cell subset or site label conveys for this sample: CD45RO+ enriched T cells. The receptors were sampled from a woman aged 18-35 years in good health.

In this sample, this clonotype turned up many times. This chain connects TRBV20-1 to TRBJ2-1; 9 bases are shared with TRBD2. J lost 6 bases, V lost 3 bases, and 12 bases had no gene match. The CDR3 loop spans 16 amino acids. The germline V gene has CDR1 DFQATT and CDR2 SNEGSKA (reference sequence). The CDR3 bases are TGCAGTGCTAGCCCTTCACTAGCGGGTCTCGGCAATGAGCAGTTCTTC. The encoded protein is CSASPSLAGLGNEQFF.

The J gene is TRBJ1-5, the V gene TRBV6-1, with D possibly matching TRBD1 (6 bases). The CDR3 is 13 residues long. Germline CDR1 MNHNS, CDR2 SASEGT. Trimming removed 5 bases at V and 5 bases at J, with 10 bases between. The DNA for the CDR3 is TGTGCCAGCAGTCAGGGGCTCTATCAGCCCCAGCATTTT. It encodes CASSQGLYQPQHF.

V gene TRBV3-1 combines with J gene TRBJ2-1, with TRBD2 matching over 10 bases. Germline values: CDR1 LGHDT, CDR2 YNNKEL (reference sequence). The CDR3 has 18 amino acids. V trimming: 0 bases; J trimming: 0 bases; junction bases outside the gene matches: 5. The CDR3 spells CASSQELAGARSYNEQFF. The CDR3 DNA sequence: TGTGCCAGCAGCCAAGAGCTAGCGGGGGCCCGCTCCTACAATGAGCAGTTCTTC.

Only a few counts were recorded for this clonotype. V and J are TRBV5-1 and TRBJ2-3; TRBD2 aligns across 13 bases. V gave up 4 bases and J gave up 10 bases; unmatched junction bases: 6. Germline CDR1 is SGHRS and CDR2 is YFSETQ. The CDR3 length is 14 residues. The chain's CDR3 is CASSPGLAGVSQYF. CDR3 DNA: TGCGCCAGCAGCCCCGGACTAGCGGGAGTATCGCAGTATTTT.

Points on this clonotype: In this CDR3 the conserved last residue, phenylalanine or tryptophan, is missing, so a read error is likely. Here the CDR3 reads CSARDSLATTNIQYI. The DNA for the CDR3 is TGCAGTGCTAGAGATTCTCTAGCGACAACAAACATTCAGTACATC. This chain uses TRBV20-1 with TRBJ2-4, with a weak D call TRBD2 (6 bases). The CDR3 loop spans 15 amino acids. Trimming removed 0 bases at V and 6 bases at J, with 15 bases between. Germline CDR1 reads DFQATT; CDR2 reads SNEGSKA (reference sequence).

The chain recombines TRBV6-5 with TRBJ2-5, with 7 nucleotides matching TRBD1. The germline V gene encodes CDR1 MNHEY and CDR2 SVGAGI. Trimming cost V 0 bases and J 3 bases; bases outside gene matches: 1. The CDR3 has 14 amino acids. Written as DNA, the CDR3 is TGTGCCAGCAGTTACTCGGGACAGAAAGAGACCCAGTACTTC. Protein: CASSYSGQKETQYF.

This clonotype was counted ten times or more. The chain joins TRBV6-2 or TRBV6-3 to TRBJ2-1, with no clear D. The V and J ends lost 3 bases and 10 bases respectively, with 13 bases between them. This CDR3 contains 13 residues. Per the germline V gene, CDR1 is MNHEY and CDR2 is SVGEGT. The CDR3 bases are TGTGCCAGCAGTTATACGGATGCATTAGAGCAGTTCTTC. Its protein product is CASSYTDALEQFF.

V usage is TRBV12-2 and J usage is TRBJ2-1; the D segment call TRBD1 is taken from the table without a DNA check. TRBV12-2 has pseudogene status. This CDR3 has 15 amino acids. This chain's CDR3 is CASRPGQGAYNEQFF. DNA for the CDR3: TGTGCAAGTCGCCCCGGACAGGGGGCTTACAATGAGCAGTTCTTC.

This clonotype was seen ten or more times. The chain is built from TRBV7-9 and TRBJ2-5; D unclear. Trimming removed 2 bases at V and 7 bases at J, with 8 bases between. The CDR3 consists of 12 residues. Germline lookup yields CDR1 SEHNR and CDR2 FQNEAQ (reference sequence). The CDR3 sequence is CASSLSGGTQYF. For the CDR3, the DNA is TGTGCCAGCAGCTTATCTGGCGGGACCCAGTACTTC.

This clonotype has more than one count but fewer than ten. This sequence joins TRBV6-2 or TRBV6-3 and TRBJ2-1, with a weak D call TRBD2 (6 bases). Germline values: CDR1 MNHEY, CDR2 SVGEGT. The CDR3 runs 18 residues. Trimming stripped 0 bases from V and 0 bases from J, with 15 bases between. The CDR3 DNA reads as TGTGCCAGCAGTTACTCGAGAGGCGGGGTGGCCTCCTACAATGAGCAGTTCTTC. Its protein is CASSYSRGGVASYNEQFF.

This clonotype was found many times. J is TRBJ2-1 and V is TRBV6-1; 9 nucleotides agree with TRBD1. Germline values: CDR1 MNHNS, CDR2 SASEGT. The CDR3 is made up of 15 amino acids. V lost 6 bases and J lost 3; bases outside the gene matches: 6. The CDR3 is CASRGSGQGYNEQFF. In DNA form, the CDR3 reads TGTGCCAGCAGGGGGTCGGGACAGGGCTACAATGAGCAGTTCTTC.

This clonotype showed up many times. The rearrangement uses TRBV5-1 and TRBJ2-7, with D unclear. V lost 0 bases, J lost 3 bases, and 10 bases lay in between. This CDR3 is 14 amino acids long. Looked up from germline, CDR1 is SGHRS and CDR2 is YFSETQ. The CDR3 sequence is CASSLDGPFYEQYF. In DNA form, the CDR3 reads TGCGCCAGCAGCTTGGATGGACCGTTCTACGAGCAGTACTTC.

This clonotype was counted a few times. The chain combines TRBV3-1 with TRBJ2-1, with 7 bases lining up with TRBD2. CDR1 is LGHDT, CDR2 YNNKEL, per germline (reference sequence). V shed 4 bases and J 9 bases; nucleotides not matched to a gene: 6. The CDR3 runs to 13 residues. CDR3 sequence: CASSPTSRVEQFF. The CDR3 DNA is TGTGCCAGCAGCCCGACTAGCAGGGTTGAGCAGTTCTTC.

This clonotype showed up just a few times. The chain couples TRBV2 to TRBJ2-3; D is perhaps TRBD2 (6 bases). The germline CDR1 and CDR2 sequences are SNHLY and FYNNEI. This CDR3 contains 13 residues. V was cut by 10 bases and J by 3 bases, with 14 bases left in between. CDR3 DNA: TGTGCCACCACGAGGAGGGAGACAGATACGCAGTATTTT. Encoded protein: CATTRRETDTQYF.

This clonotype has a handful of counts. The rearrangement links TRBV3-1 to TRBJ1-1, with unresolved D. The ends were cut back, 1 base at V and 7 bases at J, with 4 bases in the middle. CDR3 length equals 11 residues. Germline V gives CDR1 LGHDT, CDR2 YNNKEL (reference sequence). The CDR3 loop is CASSQVGEAFF. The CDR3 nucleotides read TGTGCCAGCAGCCAAGTAGGTGAAGCTTTCTTT.

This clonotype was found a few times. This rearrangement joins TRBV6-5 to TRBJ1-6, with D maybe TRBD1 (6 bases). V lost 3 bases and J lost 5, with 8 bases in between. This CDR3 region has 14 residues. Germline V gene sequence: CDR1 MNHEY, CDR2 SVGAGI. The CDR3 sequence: CASSYGQHNSPLHF. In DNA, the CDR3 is TGTGCCAGCAGTTATGGACAGCATAATTCACCCCTCCACTTT.

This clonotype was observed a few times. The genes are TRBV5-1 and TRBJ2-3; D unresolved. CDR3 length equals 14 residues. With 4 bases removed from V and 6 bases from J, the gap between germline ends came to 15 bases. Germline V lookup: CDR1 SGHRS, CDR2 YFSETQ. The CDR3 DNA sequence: TGCGCCAGCAGCGGGGATGTGGTGGGCGATACGCAGTATTTT. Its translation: CASSGDVVGDTQYF.

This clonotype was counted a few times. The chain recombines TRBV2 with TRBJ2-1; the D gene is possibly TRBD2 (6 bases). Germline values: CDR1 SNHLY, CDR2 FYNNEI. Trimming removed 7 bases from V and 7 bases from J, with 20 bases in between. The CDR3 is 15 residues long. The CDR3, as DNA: TGTGCCAGCATTTCCGGCGGGGCGGGCAGGAATGAGCAGTTCTTC. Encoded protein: CASISGGAGRNEQFF.

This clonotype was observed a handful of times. CDR3 coding DNA: TGTGCCAGCAGCCCGGCTGGAGTAACTGAAGCTTTCTTT. As protein: CASSPAGVTEAFF. The chain carries TRBV5-5 and TRBJ1-1, with D uncertain. CDR3 size: 13 residues. Trimming cost V 4 bases and J 5 bases, with 12 bases left between them. Germline-derived CDR1 and CDR2 are SGHKS and YYEKEE (reference sequence).

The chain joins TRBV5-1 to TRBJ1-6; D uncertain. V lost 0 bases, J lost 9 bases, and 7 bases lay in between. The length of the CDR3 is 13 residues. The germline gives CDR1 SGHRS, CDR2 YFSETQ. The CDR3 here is CASSLEAFSPLHF. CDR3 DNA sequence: TGCGCCAGCAGCTTGGAGGCTTTTTCACCCCTCCACTTT.